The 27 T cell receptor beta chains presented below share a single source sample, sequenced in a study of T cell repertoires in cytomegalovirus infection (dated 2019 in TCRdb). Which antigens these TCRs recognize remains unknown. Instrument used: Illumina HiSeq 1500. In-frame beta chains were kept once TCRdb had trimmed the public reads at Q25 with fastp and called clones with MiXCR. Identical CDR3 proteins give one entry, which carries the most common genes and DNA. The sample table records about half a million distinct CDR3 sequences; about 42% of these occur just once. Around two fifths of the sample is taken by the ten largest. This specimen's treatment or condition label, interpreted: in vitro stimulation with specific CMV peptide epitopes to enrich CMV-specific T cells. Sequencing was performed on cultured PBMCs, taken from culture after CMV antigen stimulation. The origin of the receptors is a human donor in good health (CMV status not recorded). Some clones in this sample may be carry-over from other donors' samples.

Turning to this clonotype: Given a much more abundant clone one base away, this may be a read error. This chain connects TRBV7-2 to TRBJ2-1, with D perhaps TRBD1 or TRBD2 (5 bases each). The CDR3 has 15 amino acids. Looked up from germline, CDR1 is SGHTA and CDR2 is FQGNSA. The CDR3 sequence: CASSPSSAGGHERFF. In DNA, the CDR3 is TGTGCCAGCAGCCCGAGTAGCGCCGGAGGACATGAGCGGTTCTTC.

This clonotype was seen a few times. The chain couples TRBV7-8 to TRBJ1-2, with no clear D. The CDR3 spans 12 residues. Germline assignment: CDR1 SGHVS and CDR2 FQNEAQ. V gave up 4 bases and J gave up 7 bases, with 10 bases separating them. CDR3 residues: CASSSGGIGYTF. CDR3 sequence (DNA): TGTGCCAGCAGCTCTGGAGGAATTGGCTACACCTTC.

The CDR3 sequence: CASSRRLAVADTQYF. In nucleotides, the CDR3 is TGTGCCAGCAGCCGAAGACTAGCGGTGGCAGATACGCAGTATTTT. The chain employs TRBV7-2 and TRBJ2-3; 9 bases map to TRBD2. CDR1 and CDR2 from the germline V gene are SGHTA and FQGNSA. The CDR3 has 15 amino acids. V lost 5 bases and J lost 4; bases outside the gene matches: 7. The whole variable domain, remainder taken from reference TRBV7-2 and TRBJ2-3, is GAGVSQSPSNKVTEKGKDVELRCDPISGHTALYWYRQSLGQGLEFLIYFQGNSAPDKSGLPSDRFSAERTGGSVSTLTIQRTQQEDSAVYLCASSRRLAVADTQYFGPGTRLTVL.

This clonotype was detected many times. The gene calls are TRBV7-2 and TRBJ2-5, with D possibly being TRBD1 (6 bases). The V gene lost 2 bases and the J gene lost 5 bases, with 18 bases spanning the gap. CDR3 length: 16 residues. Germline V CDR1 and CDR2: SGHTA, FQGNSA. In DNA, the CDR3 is TGTGCCAGCAGCTTAATATCAAACAGGGCAAGGGAGACCCAGTACTTC. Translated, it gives CASSLISNRARETQYF.

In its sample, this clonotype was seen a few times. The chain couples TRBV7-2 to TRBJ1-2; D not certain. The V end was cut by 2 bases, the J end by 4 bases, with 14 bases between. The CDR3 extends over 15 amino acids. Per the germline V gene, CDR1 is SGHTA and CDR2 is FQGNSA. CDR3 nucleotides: TGTGCCAGCAGCTTAAAACCGGCGGAAGCCTATGGCTACACCTTC. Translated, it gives CASSLKPAEAYGYTF.

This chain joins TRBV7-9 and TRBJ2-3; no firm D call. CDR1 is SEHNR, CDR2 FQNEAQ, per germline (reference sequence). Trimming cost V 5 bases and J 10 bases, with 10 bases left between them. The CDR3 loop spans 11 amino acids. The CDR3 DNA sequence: TGTGCCAGCAGCGGTCAGATACCGCAGTATTTT. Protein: CASSGQIPQYF.

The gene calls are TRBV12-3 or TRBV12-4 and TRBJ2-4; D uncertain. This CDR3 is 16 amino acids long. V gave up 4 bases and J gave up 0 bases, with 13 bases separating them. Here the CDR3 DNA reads TGTGCCAGCAGTTCCACAGAGAGTGTAGCCAAAAACATTCAGTACTTC. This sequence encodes CASSSTESVAKNIQYF.

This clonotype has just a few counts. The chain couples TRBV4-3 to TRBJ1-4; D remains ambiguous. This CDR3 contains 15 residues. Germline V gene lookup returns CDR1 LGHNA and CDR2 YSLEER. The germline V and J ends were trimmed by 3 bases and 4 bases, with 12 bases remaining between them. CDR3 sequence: CASSQSRSLNEKLFF. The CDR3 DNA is TGCGCCAGCAGCCAGTCTAGGTCCCTTAATGAAAAACTGTTTTTT.

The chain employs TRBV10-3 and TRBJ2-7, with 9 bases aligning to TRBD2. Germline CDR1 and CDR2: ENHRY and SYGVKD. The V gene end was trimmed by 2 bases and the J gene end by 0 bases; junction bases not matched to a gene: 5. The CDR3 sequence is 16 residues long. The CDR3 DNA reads TGTGCCATCAGTGAGGGTCCAGCGGGAGGCTCCTACGAGCAGTACTTC. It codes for CAISEGPAGGSYEQYF.

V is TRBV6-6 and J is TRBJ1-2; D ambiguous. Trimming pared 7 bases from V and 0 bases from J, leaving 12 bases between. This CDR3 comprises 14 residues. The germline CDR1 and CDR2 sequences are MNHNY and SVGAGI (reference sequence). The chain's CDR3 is CASTIAPSNYGYTF. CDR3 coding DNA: TGTGCCAGCACTATCGCTCCCTCTAACTATGGCTACACCTTC.

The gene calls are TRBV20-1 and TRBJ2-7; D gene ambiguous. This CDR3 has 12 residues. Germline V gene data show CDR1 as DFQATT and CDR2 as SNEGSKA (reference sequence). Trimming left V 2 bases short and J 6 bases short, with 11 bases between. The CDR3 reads CSARPNGGEQYF. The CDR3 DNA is TGCAGTGCTAGACCAAACGGTGGCGAGCAGTACTTC.

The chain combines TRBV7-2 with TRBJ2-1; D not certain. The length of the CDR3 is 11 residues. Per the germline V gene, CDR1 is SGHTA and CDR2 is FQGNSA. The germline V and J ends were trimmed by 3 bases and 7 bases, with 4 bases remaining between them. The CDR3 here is CASSFQNEQFF. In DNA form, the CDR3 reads TGTGCCAGCAGCTTTCAAAATGAGCAGTTCTTC.

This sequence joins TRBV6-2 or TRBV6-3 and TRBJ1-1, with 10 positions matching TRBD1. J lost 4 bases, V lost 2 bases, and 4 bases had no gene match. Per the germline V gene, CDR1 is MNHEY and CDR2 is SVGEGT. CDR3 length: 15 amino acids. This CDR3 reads CASSYRTGGGTEAFF. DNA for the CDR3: TGTGCCAGCAGTTACCGGACAGGGGGAGGCACTGAAGCTTTCTTT.

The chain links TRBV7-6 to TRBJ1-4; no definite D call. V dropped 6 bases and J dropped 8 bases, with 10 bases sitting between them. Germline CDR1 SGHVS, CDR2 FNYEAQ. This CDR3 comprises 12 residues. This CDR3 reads CASRVGGEKLFF. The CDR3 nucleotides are TGTGCCAGCAGGGTTGGCGGAGAAAAACTGTTTTTT.

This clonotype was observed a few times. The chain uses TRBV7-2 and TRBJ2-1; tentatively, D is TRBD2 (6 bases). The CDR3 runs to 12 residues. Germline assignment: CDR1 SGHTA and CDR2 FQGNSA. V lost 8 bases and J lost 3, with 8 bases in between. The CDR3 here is CASRERYNEQFF. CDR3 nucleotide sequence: TGTGCCAGCCGGGAGCGCTACAATGAGCAGTTCTTC.

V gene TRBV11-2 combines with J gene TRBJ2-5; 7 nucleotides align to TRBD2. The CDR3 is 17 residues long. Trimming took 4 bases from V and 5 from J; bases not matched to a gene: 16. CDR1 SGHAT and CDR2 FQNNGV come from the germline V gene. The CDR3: CASSSRPGLVGDETQYF. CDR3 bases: TGTGCCAGCAGCTCCAGACCCGGACTAGTGGGTGATGAGACCCAGTACTTC.

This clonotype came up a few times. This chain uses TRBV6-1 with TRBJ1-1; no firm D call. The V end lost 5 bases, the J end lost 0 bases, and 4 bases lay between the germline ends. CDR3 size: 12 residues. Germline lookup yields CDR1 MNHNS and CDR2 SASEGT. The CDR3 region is CASSKMNTEAFF. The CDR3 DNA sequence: TGTGCCAGCAGTAAGATGAACACTGAAGCTTTCTTT.

CDR3 sequence (DNA): TGTGCCAGCAGCTTAGCGCAGCGGGGGGCCTCCACAGATACGCAGTATTTT. As protein: CASSLAQRGASTDTQYF. The chain links TRBV7-2 to TRBJ2-3; TRBD2 matches 9 bases. CDR1 is SGHTA and CDR2 is FQGNSA in the germline V gene. V trimming: 0 bases; J trimming: 2 bases; junction bases outside the gene matches: 6. The CDR3 is made up of 17 amino acids. The entire variable domain, with the rest obtained from reference TRBV7-2 and TRBJ2-3, is as follows: GAGVSQSPSNKVTEKGKDVELRCDPISGHTALYWYRQSLGQGLEFLIYFQGNSAPDKSGLPSDRFSAERTGGSVSTLTIQRTQQEDSAVYLCASSLAQRGASTDTQYFGPGTRLTVL.

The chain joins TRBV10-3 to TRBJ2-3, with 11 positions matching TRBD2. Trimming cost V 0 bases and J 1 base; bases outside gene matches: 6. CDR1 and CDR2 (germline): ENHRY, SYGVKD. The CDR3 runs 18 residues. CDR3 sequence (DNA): TGTGCCATCAGTGAGTCGACCGGGGGACTAGCGGGCACAGATACGCAGTATTTT. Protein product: CAISESTGGLAGTDTQYF.

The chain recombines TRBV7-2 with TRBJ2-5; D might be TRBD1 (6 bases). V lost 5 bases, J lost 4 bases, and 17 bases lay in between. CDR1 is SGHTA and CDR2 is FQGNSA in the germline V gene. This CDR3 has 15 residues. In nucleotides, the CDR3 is TGTGCCAGCAGCCTAAGGACAGCAACCATAGAGACCCAGTACTTC. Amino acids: CASSLRTATIETQYF.

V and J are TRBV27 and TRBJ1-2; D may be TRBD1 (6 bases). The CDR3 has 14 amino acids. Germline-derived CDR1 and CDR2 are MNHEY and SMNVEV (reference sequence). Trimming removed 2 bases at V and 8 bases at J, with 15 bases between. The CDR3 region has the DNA TGTGCCAGCAGTTTAGGTCCAGGGGCTGGCGGCTACACCTTC. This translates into CASSLGPGAGGYTF.

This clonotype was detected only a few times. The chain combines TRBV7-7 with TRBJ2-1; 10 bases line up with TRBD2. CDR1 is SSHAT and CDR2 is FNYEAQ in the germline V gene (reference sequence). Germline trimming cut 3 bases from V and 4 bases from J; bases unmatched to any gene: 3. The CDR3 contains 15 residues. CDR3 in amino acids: CASSLLAGEYNEQFF. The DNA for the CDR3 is TGTGCCAGCAGCTTGCTAGCGGGGGAGTACAATGAGCAGTTCTTC.

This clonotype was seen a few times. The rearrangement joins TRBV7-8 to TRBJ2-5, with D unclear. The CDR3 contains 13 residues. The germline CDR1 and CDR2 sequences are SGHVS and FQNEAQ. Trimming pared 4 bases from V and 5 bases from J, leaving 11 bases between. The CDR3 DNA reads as TGTGCCAGCAGCTCTGGACGAATGGAGACCCAGTACTTC. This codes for CASSSGRMETQYF.

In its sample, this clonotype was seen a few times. CDR3 sequence (DNA): TGTGCCAGCACATACCGGGGCGACAATCAGCCCCAGCATTTT. Its protein is CASTYRGDNQPQHF. This rearrangement joins TRBV6-2 or TRBV6-3 to TRBJ1-5, with a weak D call TRBD1 (5 bases). Germline-derived CDR1 and CDR2 are MNHEY and SVGEGT. Trimming cost V 7 bases and J 3 bases, with 13 bases left between them. The CDR3 covers 14 residues.

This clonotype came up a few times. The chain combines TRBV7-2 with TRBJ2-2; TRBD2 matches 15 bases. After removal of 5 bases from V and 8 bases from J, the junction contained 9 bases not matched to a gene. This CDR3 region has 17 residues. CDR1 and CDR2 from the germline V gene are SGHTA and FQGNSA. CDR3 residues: CASSEPGLAGGWGELFF. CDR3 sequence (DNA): TGTGCCAGCAGCGAGCCGGGACTAGCGGGAGGATGGGGGGAGCTGTTTTTT.

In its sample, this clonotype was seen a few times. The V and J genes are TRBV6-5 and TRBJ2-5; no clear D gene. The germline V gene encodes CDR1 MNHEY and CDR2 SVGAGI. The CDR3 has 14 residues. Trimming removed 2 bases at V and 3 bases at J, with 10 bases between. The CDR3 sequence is CASSYRATKETQYF. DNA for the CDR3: TGTGCCAGCAGTTACAGGGCTACGAAAGAGACCCAGTACTTC.

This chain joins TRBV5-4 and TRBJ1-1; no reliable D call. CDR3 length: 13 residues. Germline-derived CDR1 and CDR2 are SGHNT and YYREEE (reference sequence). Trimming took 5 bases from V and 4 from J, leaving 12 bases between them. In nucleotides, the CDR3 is TGTGCCAGCAGTGCCGGGCGAAGCACTGAAGCTTTCTTT. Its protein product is CASSAGRSTEAFF.